What follows are 21 T cell receptor beta chains derived from one specimen sequenced in a study of blood T cell repertoires in COVID-19. TCRdb's copy holds only in-frame clones and misses some; the assay was immunoSEQ multiplex PCR. The sample has 250,000 to 350,000 clones, about 91% seen once. The specimen was peripheral blood. These receptors were obtained from a woman aged 25 to 39 who had recovered from COVID-19.

This chain links TRBV20-1 with TRBJ2-5; 7 bases map to TRBD2. V lost 3 bases and J lost 7; bases outside the gene matches: 8. This CDR3 is built from 13 residues. Germline CDR1 and CDR2: DFQATT and SNEGSKA (reference sequence). CDR3 region: CSASPSGPGTQYF. CDR3 coding DNA: TGCAGTGCTAGTCCTAGCGGTCCGGGGACCCAGTACTTC.

The chain recombines TRBV10-2 with TRBJ1-2; D uncertain. Germline-derived CDR1 and CDR2 are WSHSY and SAAADI. V was pared by 10 bases and J by 0 bases, with 18 bases between. The CDR3 has 15 amino acids. Written as DNA, the CDR3 is TGCGCCACCTCGGGAGTTGTAAGAGCTAACTATGGCTACACCTTC. As protein: CATSGVVRANYGYTF.

This clone occurred a few times. The rearrangement links TRBV5-6 to TRBJ1-1; D is unclear. CDR1 SGHDT and CDR2 YYEEEE come from the germline V gene. This CDR3 is 13 amino acids long. V shed 0 bases and J shed 3 bases, with 6 bases lying between them. CDR3 region: CASSLGTDTEAFF. DNA for the CDR3: TGTGCCAGCAGCTTGGGCACGGACACTGAAGCTTTCTTT.

The rearrangement uses TRBV5-6 and TRBJ2-4; D gene unclear. CDR1 and CDR2 (germline): SGHDT, YYEEEE. V lost 1 base to trimming and J lost 0 bases, with 11 bases between them. This CDR3 is built from 16 residues. CDR3 bases: TGTGCCAGCAGCTTGATGGCAGAAGTAGCCAAAAACATTCAGTACTTC. Translated, it gives CASSLMAEVAKNIQYF.

The chain has TRBV9 and TRBJ1-4, with 7 bases identical to TRBD1. This CDR3 spans 14 amino acids. In germline, CDR1 is SGDLS, CDR2 YYNGEE. The V gene end was trimmed by 2 bases and the J gene end by 6 bases; junction bases not matched to a gene: 4. The chain's CDR3 is CASSVGTAYEKLFF. The CDR3 bases are TGTGCCAGCAGCGTCGGGACAGCGTATGAAAAACTGTTTTTT.

The chain couples TRBV5-4 to TRBJ2-3; D gene ambiguous. The CDR3 sequence is 14 residues long. Between the trimmed V and J ends, which lost 0 bases and 6 bases, there was a span of 11 bases. The V gene's germline CDR1 is SGHNT and CDR2 YYREEE (reference sequence). CDR3 nucleotide sequence: TGTGCCAGCAGCTTGGGACATCCCCGGGATACGCAGTATTTT. It codes for CASSLGHPRDTQYF. Full variable domain (missing parts from reference TRBV5-4 and TRBJ2-3): ETGVTQSPTHLIKTRGQQVTLRCSSQSGHNTVSWYQQALGQGPQFIFQYYREEENGRGNFPPRFSGLQFPNYSSELNVNALELDDSALYLCASSLGHPRDTQYFGPGTRLTVL.

The chain couples TRBV6-6 to TRBJ1-2; 7 bases map to TRBD1. Germline values: CDR1 MNHNY, CDR2 SVGAGI (reference sequence). The CDR3 loop spans 15 amino acids. Losses at the gene ends were 5 bases for V and 1 base for J; bases not matched to a gene: 7. In nucleotides, the CDR3 is TGTGCCAGCAGTACGGGGACAGCGAATAACTATGGCTACACCTTC. Translation: CASSTGTANNYGYTF.

The chain carries TRBV18 and TRBJ1-1; a weak D match, TRBD1 (6 bases). CDR3 length equals 14 residues. V was pared by 3 bases and J by 6 bases, with 14 bases between. The germline gives CDR1 KGHSH, CDR2 LQKENI. The CDR3 DNA reads as TGTGCCAGCTCACCCACAGGGCAGGGAGCTGAAGCTTTCTTT. Translated: CASSPTGQGAEAFF. Looking up the rest from reference TRBV18 and TRBJ1-1 gives the full variable domain: NAGVMQNPRHLVRRRGQEARLRCSPMKGHSHVYWYRQLPEEGLKFMVYLQKENIIDESGMPKERFSAEFPKEGPSILRIQQVVRGDSAAYFCASSPTGQGAEAFFGQGTRLTVV.

The rearrangement links TRBV7-9 to TRBJ2-3, with D uncertain. V was pared by 2 bases and J by 2 bases, with 14 bases between. CDR3 length equals 16 residues. Germline loops: CDR1 SEHNR, CDR2 FQNEAQ (reference sequence). This CDR3 is CASSLPPMWYTDTQYF. Here the CDR3 DNA reads TGTGCCAGCAGCTTACCTCCTATGTGGTACACAGATACGCAGTATTTT.

The chain links TRBV5-1 to TRBJ1-2, with D possibly matching TRBD1 (5 bases). The CDR3 covers 13 residues. Germline V lookup: CDR1 SGHRS, CDR2 YFSETQ. Trimming stripped 1 base from V and 8 bases from J, with 12 bases between. CDR3 bases: TGCGCCAGCAGCTTGCTTCGGGGGGAAGGCTACACCTTC. It codes for CASSLLRGEGYTF.

The CDR3 region has the DNA TGTGCCAGCAGCCAAGGGACAGTGGGAGATCAGCCCCAGCATTTT. It yields the protein CASSQGTVGDQPQHF. The genes are TRBV4-2 and TRBJ1-5, with D perhaps matching TRBD1 (6 bases). This CDR3 is 15 amino acids long. From germline, CDR1 is LGHNA and CDR2 YNFKEQ. V lost 1 base and J lost 5, with 12 bases in between.

This clone appeared many times. The V and J genes are TRBV28 and TRBJ2-7; D may be TRBD1 (5 bases). V lost 7 bases and J 5 bases, leaving 15 bases between the germline ends. This CDR3 spans 13 amino acids. Germline loops: CDR1 MDHEN, CDR2 SYDVKM. The CDR3 region has the DNA TGTGCCAGCACCTTCGACAGTACCCACGAGCAGTACTTC. Translating it yields CASTFDSTHEQYF.

This clone was recorded once. The chain links TRBV6-5 to TRBJ1-2, with D possibly being TRBD1 (6 bases). Germline V gene sequence: CDR1 MNHEY, CDR2 SVGAGI. The V and J ends lost 5 bases and 0 bases respectively, with 7 bases between them. The CDR3 is 13 residues long. In DNA, the CDR3 is TGTGCCAGCAGTACAGGGCCTAACTATGGCTACACCTTC. Translation gives CASSTGPNYGYTF.

Of note for this clone: No DNA is shown, since the ends of the CDR3 on it are uncertain; the CDR3 is the one TCRdb lists. The chain links TRBV5-1 to TRBJ2-7; the table's TRBD2 call for D was not verified on the DNA. The CDR3 region is 14 residues in length, termini included. Germline values: CDR1 SGHRS, CDR2 YFSETQ. The CDR3 protein is CASSFGPGGDEQYF.

This clone appeared once. The chain couples TRBV5-6 to TRBJ2-7; TRBD1 matches 7 bases. The germline gives CDR1 SGHDT, CDR2 YYEEEE. V dropped 2 bases and J dropped 1; count of bases not matched to a gene: 6. This CDR3 spans 15 amino acids. In nucleotides, the CDR3 is TGTGCCAGCAGCTTTCTACCGGGACAGTCCTACGAGCAGTACTTC. It yields the protein CASSFLPGQSYEQYF.

This rearrangement joins TRBV6-6 to TRBJ1-2, with 9 bases matching TRBD1. From germline, CDR1 is MNHNY and CDR2 SVGAGI (reference sequence). The V and J ends lost 8 bases and 8 bases, in that order; junction bases with no gene match: 9. This CDR3 is built from 13 residues. The CDR3 DNA reads as TGTGCCAGCGGGAGCCCGACAGGGGGAGGCTACACCTTC. It encodes CASGSPTGGGYTF.

The rearrangement uses TRBV2 and TRBJ1-3; D is uncertain. Trimming took off 2 bases at V and 0 bases at J, with 11 bases between the two ends. This CDR3 is 16 amino acids long. Germline V CDR1 and CDR2: SNHLY, FYNNEI. The CDR3 reads CASSEFGRSSGNTIYF. The CDR3 bases are TGTGCCAGCAGTGAATTTGGCAGAAGCTCTGGAAACACCATATATTTT.

The V gene is TRBV10-3, the J gene TRBJ1-5, with unresolved D. V dropped 3 bases and J dropped 4 bases, with 10 bases sitting between them. The V gene's germline CDR1 is ENHRY and CDR2 SYGVKD. This CDR3 region has 14 residues. Here the CDR3 DNA reads TGTGCCATCAGTGACCCGAGCCTAAATCAGCCCCAGCATTTT. This codes for CAISDPSLNQPQHF.

This clone has just one count. V usage is TRBV27 and J usage is TRBJ2-7; TRBD2 might be the D (7 bases). The CDR3 is 14 amino acids. In germline, CDR1 is MNHEY, CDR2 SMNVEV (reference sequence). V gave up 7 bases and J gave up 7 bases, with 20 bases separating them. This CDR3 reads CASNRSRGRGEQYF. CDR3 sequence (DNA): TGTGCCAGCAACCGGAGCCGGGGGCGGGGGGAGCAGTACTTC.

The chain has TRBV7-9 and TRBJ2-7; a weak D match, TRBD1 (6 bases). V was pared by 4 bases and J by 3 bases, with 19 bases between. Germline V gives CDR1 SEHNR, CDR2 FQNEAQ (reference sequence). This CDR3 is 16 amino acids long. CDR3 amino acids: CASSSIETGPIYEQYF. In DNA, the CDR3 is TGTGCCAGCAGCTCAATCGAGACAGGCCCAATCTACGAGCAGTACTTC.

The rearrangement uses TRBV30 and TRBJ1-6, with 7 bases identical to TRBD1. CDR1 is GTSNPN, CDR2 SVGIG, per germline (reference sequence). The CDR3 consists of 15 residues. The V segment lost 1 base and the J segment 8 bases; nucleotides outside the gene matches: 8. CDR3 in amino acids: CAWSGYTGVHSPLHF. The CDR3 DNA reads as TGTGCCTGGAGTGGGTACACAGGGGTGCATTCACCCCTCCACTTT.